This T cell receptor beta chain was captured in a study of T cell clonotyping in hematopoietic cell transplantation. Study-level results: After transplant, recipient diversity fell while pathologically expanded clonotypes grew through day 180. Broader posttransplant TCR repertoire diversity was predicted by graft donor and pretransplant recipient Inverse Simpson Index values. Without cell sorting, CD4 versus CD8 contributions remain unresolved. At the given depth, recipient repertoires were over 95% de novo clonotypes.

Notes on this clone: Antigen: not known.

This CDR3 is 14 amino acids long. Trimming left V 0 bases short and J 1 base short, with 7 bases between. Germline assignment: CDR1 SGDLS and CDR2 YYNGEE. Using immunoSEQ multiplex PCR, the repertoire was profiled, and TCRdb retains in-frame clones only, with some absent. The data hold about 69,000 clones, with 90% to 95% observed a single time. The specimen sequenced was peripheral blood mononuclear cells. The receptor was derived from a man between 50 and 59 years old in good health. Some clones in this sample may be carry-over from other donors' samples. The genes are TRBV9 and TRBJ2-5, with D hard to call. In DNA, the CDR3 is TGTGCCAGCAGCGTAGACCCAGTCCAAGAGACCCAGTACTTC. Residues: CASSVDPVQETQYF.